Described below is a single T cell receptor (beta chain) sequence and its context. Its specificity is unknown. Libraries were prepared by immunoSEQ multiplex PCR; TCRdb keeps only in-frame clonotypes and omits some of them. Of 130,000 to 150,000 clones in the sample, 70% to 90% were seen once. This sample stems from a study of radiation and T cells in renal cell carcinoma. Study-level points and caveats: In blood, top tumor clones expanded by 2 weeks, shrinking by 4.

Time point noted: blood 4 weeks post-SBRT, at nephrectomy. Treatment specified: 15 Gy SBRT to primary tumor, nephrectomy 4 weeks later. Germline V gene data show CDR1 as MNHNS and CDR2 as SASEGT. Germline trimming cut 8 bases from V and 7 bases from J; bases unmatched to any gene: 11. The length of the CDR3 is 14 residues. Sample: blood, taken from a patient whose treatment included radiotherapy and nephrectomy. The sequence derives from a woman in her forties or fifties with renal cell carcinoma. The rearrangement uses TRBV6-1 and TRBJ1-2, with TRBD1 matching 9 bases. Here the CDR3 DNA reads TGTGCCAGCCTCACAGGGGGCGCAGAGAGTGGCTACACCTTC. Protein sequence: CASLTGGAESGYTF.